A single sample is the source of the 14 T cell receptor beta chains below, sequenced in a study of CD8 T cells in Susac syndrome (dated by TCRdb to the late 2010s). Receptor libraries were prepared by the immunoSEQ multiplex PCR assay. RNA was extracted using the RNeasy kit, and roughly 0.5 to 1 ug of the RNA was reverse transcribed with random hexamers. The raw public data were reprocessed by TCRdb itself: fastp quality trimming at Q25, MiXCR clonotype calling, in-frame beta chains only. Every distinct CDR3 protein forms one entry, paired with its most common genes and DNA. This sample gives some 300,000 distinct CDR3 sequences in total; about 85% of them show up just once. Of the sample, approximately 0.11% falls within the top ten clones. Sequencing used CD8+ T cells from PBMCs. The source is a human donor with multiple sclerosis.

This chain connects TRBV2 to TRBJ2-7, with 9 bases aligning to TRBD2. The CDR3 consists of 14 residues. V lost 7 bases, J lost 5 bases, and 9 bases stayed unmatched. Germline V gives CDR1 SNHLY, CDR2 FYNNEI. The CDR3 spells CASTSAGGIDEQYF. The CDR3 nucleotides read TGTGCCAGCACCTCTGCGGGAGGGATCGACGAGCAGTACTTC.

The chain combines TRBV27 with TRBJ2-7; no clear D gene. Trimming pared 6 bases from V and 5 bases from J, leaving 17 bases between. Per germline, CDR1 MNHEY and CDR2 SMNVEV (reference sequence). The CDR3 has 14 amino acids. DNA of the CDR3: TGTGCCAGCAGCCCCTTTAGGGTGCTCGACGAGCAGTACTTC. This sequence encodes CASSPFRVLDEQYF.

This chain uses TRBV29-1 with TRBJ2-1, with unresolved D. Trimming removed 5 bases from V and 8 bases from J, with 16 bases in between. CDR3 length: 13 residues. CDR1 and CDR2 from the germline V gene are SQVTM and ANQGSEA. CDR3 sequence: CSVLTNFGDEQFF. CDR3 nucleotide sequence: TGCAGCGTTCTAACTAATTTTGGGGATGAGCAGTTCTTC.

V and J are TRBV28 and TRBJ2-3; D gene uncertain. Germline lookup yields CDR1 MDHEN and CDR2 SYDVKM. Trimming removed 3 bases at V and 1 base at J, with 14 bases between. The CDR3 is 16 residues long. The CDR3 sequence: CASSLPIGRRTDTQYF. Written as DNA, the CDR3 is TGTGCCAGCAGTTTGCCGATCGGCCGCCGCACAGATACGCAGTATTTT. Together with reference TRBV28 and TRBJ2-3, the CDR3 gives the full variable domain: DVKVTQSSRYLVKRTGEKVFLECVQDMDHENMFWYRQDPGLGLRLIYFSYDVKMKEKGDIPEGYSVSREKKERFSLILESASTNQTSMYLCASSLPIGRRTDTQYFGPGTRLTVL.

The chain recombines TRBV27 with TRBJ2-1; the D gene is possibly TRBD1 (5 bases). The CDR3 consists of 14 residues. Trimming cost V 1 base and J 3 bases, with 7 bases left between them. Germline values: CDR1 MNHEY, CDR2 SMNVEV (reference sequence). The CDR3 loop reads CASSLFDSYNEQFF. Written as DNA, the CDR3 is TGTGCCAGCAGTTTATTTGACAGCTACAATGAGCAGTTCTTC.

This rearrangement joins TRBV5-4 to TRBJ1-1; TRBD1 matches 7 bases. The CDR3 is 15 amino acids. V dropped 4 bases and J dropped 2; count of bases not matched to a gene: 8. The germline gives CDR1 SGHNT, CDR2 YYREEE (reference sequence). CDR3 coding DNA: TGTGCCAGCAGCCCTGGGACAGATAGAAACACTGAAGCTTTCTTT. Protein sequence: CASSPGTDRNTEAFF.

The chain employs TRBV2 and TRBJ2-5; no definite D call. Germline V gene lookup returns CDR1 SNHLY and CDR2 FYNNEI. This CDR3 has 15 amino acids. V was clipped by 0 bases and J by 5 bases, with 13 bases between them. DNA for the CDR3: TGTGCCAGCAGTGAAGCGCTTGACCCCGGGGAGACCCAGTACTTC. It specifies CASSEALDPGETQYF.

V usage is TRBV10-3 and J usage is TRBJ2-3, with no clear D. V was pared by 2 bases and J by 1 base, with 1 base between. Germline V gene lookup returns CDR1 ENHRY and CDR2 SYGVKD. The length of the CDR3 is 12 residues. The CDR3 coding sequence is TGTGCCATCAGTGAGGGCACAGATACGCAGTATTTT. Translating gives CAISEGTDTQYF.

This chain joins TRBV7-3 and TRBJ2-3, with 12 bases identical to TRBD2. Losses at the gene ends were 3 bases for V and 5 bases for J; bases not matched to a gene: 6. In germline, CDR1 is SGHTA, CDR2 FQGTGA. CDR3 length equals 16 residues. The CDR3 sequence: CASSFSSGRARDTQYF. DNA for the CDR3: TGTGCCAGCAGCTTCTCTAGCGGGAGGGCCAGAGATACGCAGTATTTT.

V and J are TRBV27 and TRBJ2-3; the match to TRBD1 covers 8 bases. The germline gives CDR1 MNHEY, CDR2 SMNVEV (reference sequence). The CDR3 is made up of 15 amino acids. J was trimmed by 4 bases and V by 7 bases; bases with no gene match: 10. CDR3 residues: CASKNRDRFPDTQYF. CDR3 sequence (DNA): TGTGCCAGCAAGAACCGGGACAGGTTCCCAGATACGCAGTATTTT.

CDR3 protein: CASSLTGLGELFF. In DNA, the CDR3 is TGTGCCAGCAGCCTAACAGGACTCGGGGAGCTGTTTTTT. V and J are TRBV7-9 and TRBJ2-2; possibly TRBD1 or TRBD2 for D (5 bases each). The length of the CDR3 is 13 residues. V was shortened by 5 bases and J by 7 bases, with 11 bases between the two germline ends. CDR1 and CDR2 (germline): SEHNR, FQNEAQ (reference sequence).

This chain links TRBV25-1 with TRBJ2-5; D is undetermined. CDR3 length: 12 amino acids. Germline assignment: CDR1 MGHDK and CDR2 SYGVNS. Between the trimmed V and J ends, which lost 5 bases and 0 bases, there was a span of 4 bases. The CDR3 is CASSPYQETQYF. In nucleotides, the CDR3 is TGTGCCAGCAGTCCATACCAAGAGACCCAGTACTTC.

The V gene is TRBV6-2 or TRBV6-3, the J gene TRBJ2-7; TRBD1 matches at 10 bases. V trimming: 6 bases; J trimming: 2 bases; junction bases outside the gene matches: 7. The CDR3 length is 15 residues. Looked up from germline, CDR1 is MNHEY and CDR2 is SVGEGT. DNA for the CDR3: TGTGCCAGCAGCGATAGACAGGGGGCTCCCTACGAGCAGTACTTC. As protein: CASSDRQGAPYEQYF.

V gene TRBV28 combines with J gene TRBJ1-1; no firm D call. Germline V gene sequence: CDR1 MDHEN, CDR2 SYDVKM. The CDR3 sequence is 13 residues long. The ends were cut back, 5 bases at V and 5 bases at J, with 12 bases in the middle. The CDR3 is CASSPLQVTEAFF. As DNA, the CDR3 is TGTGCCAGCAGTCCACTCCAGGTAACTGAAGCTTTCTTT.